These T cell receptor beta chains were read from a single sample in a study of blood T cell repertoires in COVID-19. Assay: immunoSEQ multiplex PCR; the TCRdb copy retains only in-frame clones and omits some. The profile shows 200,000 to 300,000 clones, around 80% of them singletons. The sample was peripheral blood. All receptors come from a man in his forties who had recovered from COVID-19. The CDR3 runs from the conserved cysteine through the conserved F or W. The D gene is left open where the match is weak. Only part of the rows carry a size: once, few, many, or a class if the clone is expanded.

d_call	clone_size	v_call	j_call	cdr3_nt	cdr3_aa
NA	NA	TRBV2	TRBJ2-7	TGTGCGCAGGGACTTTACTACGAGCAGTACTTC	CAQGLYYEQYF
NA	NA	TRBV19	TRBJ2-7	TGTGCCAGTAGTATCACTCAGGGAGGTACCATCGAGCAGTACTTC	CASSITQGGTIEQYF
NA	NA	TRBV4-3	TRBJ1-2	TGCGCCAGCAGCCAAGATCTATGCAAGGGAGGAGGGCCTTATGGCTACACCTTC	CASSQDLCKGGGPYGYTF
TRBD1	once	TRBV5-6	TRBJ1-2	TGTGCCAGCAGCTGGGGGACAGGGGGTTACGATGGCTACACCTTC	CASSWGTGGYDGYTF
TRBD1	NA	TRBV7-9	TRBJ1-2	TGTGCCAGCAGCACGAACAGGGGTCGGGACAATGGCTACACCTTC	CASSTNRGRDNGYTF
NA	NA	TRBV5-1	TRBJ1-2	TGCGCCAGCAAGATCTCTCCTGAGGAAACGTTCGGCTACACCTTC	CASKISPEETFGYTF
NA	NA	TRBV19	TRBJ2-7	TGTGCCAGTAGCTCCAGGGGTTACGAGCAGTACTTC	CASSSRGYEQYF
NA	NA	TRBV18	TRBJ2-5	TGTGCCAGCTCACCCCCTGGACAATCGCGGAGAGAAGAGACCCAGTACTTC	CASSPPGQSRREETQYF
TRBD2	NA	TRBV6-2/TRBV6-3	TRBJ2-4	TGTGCCAGCAGTCCCTTAGCGGGAGGCCCGAGAAACATTCAGTACTTC	CASSPLAGGPRNIQYF
TRBD1	NA	TRBV27	TRBJ1-1	TGTGCCAGCAGTTTAGGGACAGGGTGGGACACTGAAGCTTTCTTT	CASSLGTGWDTEAFF
NA	NA	TRBV4-3	TRBJ1-2	TGCGCCAGCAGCCAAGCAGGGGTTTTCCGCTATGGCTACACCTTC	CASSQAGVFRYGYTF
NA	NA	TRBV12-3/TRBV12-4	TRBJ2-7	TGTGCCAGCAGTACTACCTACGAGCAGTACTTC	CASSTTYEQYF
TRBD1	NA	TRBV7-9	TRBJ2-7	TGTGCCAGCAGCTGGAGACAGGGGGGGTCCTACGAGCAGTACTTC	CASSWRQGGSYEQYF
NA	NA	TRBV21-1	TRBJ2-1	TGTGCCAGCAGCAAAGACCCGGCTAGCGGGAAGAGGAGCTCCTACAATGAGCAGTTCTTC	CASSKDPASGKRSSYNEQFF
TRBD1	NA	TRBV6-5	TRBJ1-2	TGTGCCAGCAGACAGGGGTCATTTGGTGGCTACACCTTC	CASRQGSFGGYTF
TRBD2	NA	TRBV5-4	TRBJ2-2	TGTGCCAGCAGCTCGGCGACTAGCGGGAACACCGGGGAGCTGTTTTTT	CASSSATSGNTGELFF
TRBD2	NA	TRBV5-4	TRBJ2-3	TGTGCCAGCAGCCTTAGCGGGGGGGCTGAGGGAGATACGCAGTATTTT	CASSLSGGAEGDTQYF
NA	NA	TRBV10-2	TRBJ1-1	TGCGCCAGCAGGGGGCCATCTGAGGCTGAAGCTTTCTTT	CASRGPSEAEAFF
NA	NA	TRBV11-2	TRBJ2-1	TGTGCCAGCAGCTTAGAGCCAGGGTACAATGAGCAGTTCTTC	CASSLEPGYNEQFF
TRBD1	NA	TRBV5-1	TRBJ2-3	TGCGCCAGCAGCTTGGAAGGACAGGTACCCACAGATACGCAGTATTTT	CASSLEGQVPTDTQYF